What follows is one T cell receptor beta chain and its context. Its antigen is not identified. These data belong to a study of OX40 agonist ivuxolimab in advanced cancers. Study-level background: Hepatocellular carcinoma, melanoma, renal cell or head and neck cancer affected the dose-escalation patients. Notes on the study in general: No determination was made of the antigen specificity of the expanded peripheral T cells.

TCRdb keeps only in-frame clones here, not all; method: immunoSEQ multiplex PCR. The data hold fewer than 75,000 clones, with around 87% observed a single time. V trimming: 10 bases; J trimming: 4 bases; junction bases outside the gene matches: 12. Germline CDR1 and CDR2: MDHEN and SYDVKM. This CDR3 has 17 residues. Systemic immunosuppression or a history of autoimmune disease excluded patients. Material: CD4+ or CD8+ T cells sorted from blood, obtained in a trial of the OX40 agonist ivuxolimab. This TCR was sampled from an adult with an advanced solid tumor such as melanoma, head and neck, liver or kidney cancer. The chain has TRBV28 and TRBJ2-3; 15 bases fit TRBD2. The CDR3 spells CATGPGLAGGTADTQYF. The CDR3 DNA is TGTGCCACTGGTCCGGGACTAGCGGGAGGTACCGCAGATACGCAGTATTTT.